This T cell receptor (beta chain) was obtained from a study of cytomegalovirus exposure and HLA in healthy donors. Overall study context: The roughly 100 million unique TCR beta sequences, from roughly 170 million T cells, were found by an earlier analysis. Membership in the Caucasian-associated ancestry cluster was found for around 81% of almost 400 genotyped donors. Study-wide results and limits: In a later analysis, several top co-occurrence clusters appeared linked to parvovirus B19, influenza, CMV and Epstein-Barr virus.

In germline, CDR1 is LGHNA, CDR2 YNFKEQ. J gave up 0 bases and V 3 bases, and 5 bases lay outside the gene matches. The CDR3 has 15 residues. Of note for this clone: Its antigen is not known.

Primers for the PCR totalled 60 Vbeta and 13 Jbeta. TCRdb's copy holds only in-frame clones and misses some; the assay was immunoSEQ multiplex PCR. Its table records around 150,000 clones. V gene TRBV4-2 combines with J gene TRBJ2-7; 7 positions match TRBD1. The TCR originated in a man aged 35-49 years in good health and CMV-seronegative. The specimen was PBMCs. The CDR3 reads CASSQVDRASYEQYF. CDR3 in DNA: TGTGCCAGCAGCCAGGTTGACAGGGCCTCCTACGAGCAGTACTTC.